Presented here are 21 T cell receptor beta chains from one specimen sequenced in a study of human T cells and chemical hapten exposure (dated by TCRdb to 2020 to 2022). Library prep was done by RACE. Sequencing was performed on a NextSeq 500. In TCRdb, the public reads were trimmed at Q25 with fastp and aligned with MiXCR, with productive beta chains retained. A single entry per CDR3 protein holds the most common genes and DNA from its merged rows. The sample yields roughly 100,000 distinct CDR3 sequences; about 9.3% were counted once. 2% to 2.5% of the sample goes to the ten largest clones. The time point label on this specimen signifies: patch test 2, 6 weeks after DPC sensitization. The sample's treatment or condition label is to be understood as: therapeutic diphenylcyclopropenone sensitization with weekly scalp DPC. The material was whole blood, obtained in connection with sensitization to the hapten diphenylcyclopropenone (DPC). The receptors shown here come from a woman aged 40-49 years with alopecia areata. Some clones in this sample may be carry-over from other donors' samples.

V gene TRBV7-2 combines with J gene TRBJ2-5; 7 positions agree with TRBD1. CDR3 length equals 15 residues. V lost 3 bases and J lost 2; bases outside the gene matches: 6. CDR1 and CDR2 from the germline V gene are SGHTA and FQGNSA. CDR3 protein: CASSFRTGTQETQYF. The CDR3 DNA sequence: TGTGCCAGCAGCTTCCGGACAGGAACTCAAGAGACCCAGTACTTC.

This chain links TRBV29-1 with TRBJ2-1, with D tentatively TRBD1 or TRBD2 (5 bases each). Germline CDR1 reads SQVTM; CDR2 reads ANQGSEA. The CDR3 is 13 residues long. Trimming shortened V by 6 bases and J by 4 bases, and 13 bases separated the two germline ends. DNA for the CDR3: TGCAGCGTCGACCGGGACGGTTACAATGAGCAGTTCTTC. Translated: CSVDRDGYNEQFF.

This clonotype was counted only a few times. The chain is built from TRBV29-1 and TRBJ2-1; maybe TRBD2 (5 bases). Deletions cut 7 bases from V and 7 bases from J, with 26 bases between. There are 16 residues in the CDR3. Looked up from germline, CDR1 is SQVTM and CDR2 is ANQGSEA. The DNA for the CDR3 is TGCAGCGCCACCCCGCTCGAGGGAAGGTCGTTTAATGAGCAGTTCTTC. It translates to CSATPLEGRSFNEQFF.

In its sample, this clonotype was seen a few times. CDR3 sequence (DNA): TGTGCCAGCAGACCGTCAGCGGGAGCGGGCACAGATACGCAGTATTTT. Translating it yields CASRPSAGAGTDTQYF. This chain joins TRBV6-5 and TRBJ2-3, with 8 nucleotides matching TRBD2. The J segment lost 1 base and the V segment lost 6 bases, leaving 9 bases of the junction unmatched. Germline assignment: CDR1 MNHEY and CDR2 SVGAGI. This CDR3 comprises 16 residues.

This chain joins TRBV29-1 and TRBJ2-2; no reliable D call. Germline-derived CDR1 and CDR2 are SQVTM and ANQGSEA. The CDR3 loop spans 11 amino acids. Trimming left V 2 bases short and J 6 bases short, with 4 bases between. In nucleotides, the CDR3 is TGCAGCGTTGAAAGGTCCGGGGAGCTGTTTTTT. Protein: CSVERSGELFF.

This clonotype was found a few times. V usage is TRBV20-1 and J usage is TRBJ2-3; TRBD2 is a possible D gene (5 bases). Per germline, CDR1 DFQATT and CDR2 SNEGSKA (reference sequence). The CDR3 spans 12 residues. The V end lost 7 bases, the J end lost 4 bases, and 12 bases lay between the germline ends. This chain's CDR3 is CSDGSEADTQYF. The DNA for the CDR3 is TGCAGTGATGGTAGCGAAGCAGATACGCAGTATTTT.

This clonotype was observed many times. This chain joins TRBV30 and TRBJ2-3; D remains ambiguous. This CDR3 is built from 11 residues. Trimming took off 4 bases at V and 5 bases at J, with 7 bases between the two ends. The germline CDR1 and CDR2 sequences are GTSNPN and SVGIG (reference sequence). The CDR3 nucleotides read TGTGCCTGGATCTATGGAGATACGCAGTATTTT. Its translation: CAWIYGDTQYF.

Ten or more counts support this clonotype. The V and J genes are TRBV12-3 or TRBV12-4 and TRBJ1-6; unclear D gene. V lost 6 bases and J 0 bases, leaving 6 bases between the germline ends. The length of the CDR3 is 14 residues. CDR3 bases: TGTGCCAGCAGGACGAGCTCCTATAATTCACCCCTCCACTTT. Its translation: CASRTSSYNSPLHF.

This clonotype was seen at least ten times. This rearrangement joins TRBV7-2 to TRBJ2-3; 9 bases agree with TRBD2. V was clipped by 1 base and J by 5 bases; unmatched bases: 13. The CDR3 is 18 amino acids. CDR1 is SGHTA and CDR2 is FQGNSA in the germline V gene. CDR3 sequence: CASSLVSGRLKGGDTQYF. The CDR3 DNA reads as TGTGCCAGCAGCTTAGTTAGCGGGAGATTGAAGGGCGGAGATACGCAGTATTTT.

The V and J genes are TRBV28 and TRBJ2-3; D gene uncertain. The CDR3 runs 12 residues. V lost 2 bases and J lost 1, with 1 base in between. The germline CDR1 and CDR2 sequences are MDHEN and SYDVKM. This CDR3 reads CASSLRTDTQYF. In DNA, the CDR3 is TGTGCCAGCAGTTTACGCACAGATACGCAGTATTTT. Full variable domain (remainder filled in from reference TRBV28 and TRBJ2-3): DVKVTQSSRYLVKRTGEKVFLECVQDMDHENMFWYRQDPGLGLRLIYFSYDVKMKEKGDIPEGYSVSREKKERFSLILESASTNQTSMYLCASSLRTDTQYFGPGTRLTVL.

Only a few counts were recorded for this clonotype. The chain uses TRBV7-2 and TRBJ1-5; 9 nucleotides align to TRBD1. Germline CDR1 and CDR2: SGHTA and FQGNSA. Trimming cost V 4 bases and J 4 bases; bases outside gene matches: 2. This CDR3 is built from 14 residues. The CDR3 sequence: CASSSGQGNQPQHF. The CDR3 region has the DNA TGTGCCAGCAGCTCGGGACAGGGAAATCAGCCCCAGCATTTT.

In this sample, this clonotype turned up many times. The V call is TRBV7-2, the J call TRBJ2-7, with unresolved D. V was pared by 1 base and J by 0 bases, with 13 bases between. Germline loops: CDR1 SGHTA, CDR2 FQGNSA. CDR3 length: 16 amino acids. Written as DNA, the CDR3 is TGTGCCAGCAGCTTAGAAGGGCGGCCTTTCTCCTACGAGCAGTACTTC. Protein: CASSLEGRPFSYEQYF.

CDR3 protein: CASSQEITGVHGYTF. The DNA for the CDR3 is TGTGCCAGCAGCCAAGAGATCACAGGGGTTCATGGCTACACCTTC. The V and J genes are TRBV4-2 and TRBJ1-2; 7 nucleotides match TRBD1. In germline, CDR1 is LGHNA, CDR2 YNFKEQ. J gave up 6 bases and V 0 bases, and 7 bases lay outside the gene matches. The CDR3 spans 15 residues.

This clonotype was found a few times. The chain joins TRBV6-5 to TRBJ1-4; D gene unclear. Germline lookup yields CDR1 MNHEY and CDR2 SVGAGI. The CDR3 consists of 16 residues. The V end lost 6 bases, the J end lost 0 bases, and 14 bases lay between the germline ends. In DNA, the CDR3 is TGTGCCAGCAGCGGACGGCACCTTGCAACTAATGAAAAACTGTTTTTT. Translated: CASSGRHLATNEKLFF.

This clonotype was seen repeatedly, ten times or more. The rearrangement uses TRBV30 and TRBJ1-1, with D uncertain. The germline V gene encodes CDR1 GTSNPN and CDR2 SVGIG (reference sequence). V lost 4 bases to trimming and J lost 5 bases, with 8 bases between them. The CDR3 contains 11 residues. CDR3 in amino acids: CAWILTTEAFF. CDR3 in DNA: TGTGCCTGGATACTAACGACTGAAGCTTTCTTT.

This clonotype was counted ten times or more. This chain links TRBV5-4 with TRBJ2-7; D is undetermined. There are 13 residues in the CDR3. Germline assignment: CDR1 SGHNT and CDR2 YYREEE (reference sequence). Trimming removed 6 bases at V and 1 base at J, with 11 bases between. CDR3 sequence reads: CASTRSGSYEQYF. The CDR3 bases are TGTGCCAGCACCCGGAGTGGGTCCTACGAGCAGTACTTC.

This clonotype has ten or more counts. The V call is TRBV29-1, the J call TRBJ2-1; D remains unclear. V was pared by 4 bases and J by 7 bases, with 8 bases between. This CDR3 comprises 11 residues. Germline V gives CDR1 SQVTM, CDR2 ANQGSEA. CDR3 nucleotides: TGCAGCGTTGCGAGACGGAATGAGCAGTTCTTC. This gives the protein CSVARRNEQFF.

The V gene is TRBV19, the J gene TRBJ2-7, with 7 nucleotides matching TRBD1. CDR3 length equals 14 residues. CDR1 is LNHDA and CDR2 is SQIVND in the germline V gene (reference sequence). The J segment lost 3 bases and the V segment lost 5 bases, leaving 7 bases of the junction unmatched. Here the CDR3 DNA reads TGTGCCAGTAGTTCACAGGGGCGAGGCTACGAGCAGTACTTC. Translated: CASSSQGRGYEQYF.

With regard to this clonotype: A much larger clonotype is one base distant, so this may be a read error. It is unclear where the CDR3 begins or ends on the DNA, so no DNA is shown, and the CDR3 is as TCRdb lists it. The rearrangement uses TRBV7-2 and TRBJ2-7. The CDR3 is 16 amino acids in total, end residues counted. Per the germline V gene, CDR1 is SGHTA and CDR2 is FQGNSA. The CDR3 reads CASSLSLQRGSYERYF.

This clonotype came up many times. The chain links TRBV6-5 to TRBJ1-1; unclear D gene. Germline V gives CDR1 MNHEY, CDR2 SVGAGI. The CDR3 totals 15 residues. Deletions cut 0 bases from V and 1 base from J, with 9 bases between. The DNA for the CDR3 is TGTGCCAGCAGTTACTCGTTTGGGTCGAACACTGAAGCTTTCTTT. This gives the protein CASSYSFGSNTEAFF.

This clonotype was detected many times. The rearrangement joins TRBV12-3 or TRBV12-4 to TRBJ1-3; possible D gene TRBD1, 5 bases. Trimming removed 1 base at V and 4 bases at J, with 14 bases between. This CDR3 is 16 amino acids long. Written as DNA, the CDR3 is TGTGCCAGCAGTTTAGGGGGGAGAGGGCACGGAAACACCATATATTTT. It translates to CASSLGGRGHGNTIYF.